These 12 T cell receptor beta chains were all obtained from the same sample, sequenced in a study of T-cell memory formation after mild COVID-19. A single record per CDR3 protein comes from TCRdb applying MiXCR to the 5' RACE reads. The table shows roughly 100,000 distinct CDR3 sequences, with around 15% occurring only once. The sequenced material came from PBMCs or a T cell subset sorted from them (not recorded which). The receptors derive from an adult woman who had mild COVID-19 (a few samples of this study predate the infection). Cell type and time point are not known.

This clonotype came up a few times. The rearrangement uses TRBV29-1 and TRBJ1-3; the D is unclear. Germline V gene sequence: CDR1 SQVTM, CDR2 ANQGSEA. With 4 bases removed from V and 0 bases from J, the gap between germline ends came to 10 bases. The CDR3 is 14 amino acids. The DNA of the CDR3 is TGCAGCGTTGCTGAGCGGAGCTCTGGAAACACCATATATTTT. Translating gives CSVAERSSGNTIYF.

The CDR3, as DNA: TGCGCCAGCAGCCTAACTGACAGGGTGGGCCCGAACGAGCAGTACTTC. Translating it yields CASSLTDRVGPNEQYF. This chain joins TRBV4-1 and TRBJ2-7, with TRBD1 matching 7 bases. J gave up 5 bases and V 4 bases, and 14 bases lay outside the gene matches. This CDR3 has 16 amino acids. Germline loops: CDR1 MGHRA, CDR2 YSYEKL.

The sample holds many counts of this clonotype. The V call is TRBV5-1, the J call TRBJ2-7, with a possible D match to TRBD2 (6 bases). With 0 bases removed from V and 4 bases from J, the gap between germline ends came to 11 bases. CDR3 length: 14 residues. CDR1 SGHRS and CDR2 YFSETQ come from the germline V gene. The CDR3 DNA reads TGCGCCAGCAGCTTGGGAGCGGGCCCTTACGAGCAGTACTTC. This translates into CASSLGAGPYEQYF.

The chain links TRBV9 to TRBJ1-4; TRBD1 matches 9 bases. In germline, CDR1 is SGDLS, CDR2 YYNGEE. The length of the CDR3 is 19 residues. The J segment lost 3 bases and the V segment lost 5 bases, leaving 17 bases of the junction unmatched. The CDR3: CASSTSGTGPHVPNEKLFF. In DNA, the CDR3 is TGTGCCAGCAGTACTTCCGGGACAGGGCCCCATGTGCCTAATGAAAAACTGTTTTTT.

The chain is built from TRBV14 and TRBJ2-7; TRBD1 is a possible D gene (6 bases). The germline V and J ends were trimmed by 1 base and 3 bases, with 13 bases remaining between them. CDR3 length: 15 amino acids. The V gene's germline CDR1 is SGHDN and CDR2 FVKESK. The CDR3 here is CASSQVRGRGYEQYF. DNA of the CDR3: TGTGCCAGCAGCCAAGTCCGGGGCAGGGGCTACGAGCAGTACTTC.

The rearrangement links TRBV12-5 to TRBJ2-7; 8 bases match TRBD1. The CDR3 totals 14 residues. V lost 6 bases to trimming and J lost 3 bases; unmatched junction nucleotides: 7. The germline CDR1 and CDR2 sequences are LGHNT and FRNRAP. The CDR3 coding sequence is TGTGCTAGTGGCCCCGGGACAGGAGACTACGAGCAGTACTTC. Its protein is CASGPGTGDYEQYF.

This clonotype was observed at least ten times. The chain carries TRBV2 and TRBJ2-1, with TRBD1 identical over 8 bases. This CDR3 is built from 14 residues. J lost 5 bases, V lost 4 bases, and 4 bases had no gene match. Germline assignment: CDR1 SNHLY and CDR2 FYNNEI. The CDR3 bases are TGTGCCAGCAGTGGACAGGGGAGGCACAATGAGCAGTTCTTC. It specifies CASSGQGRHNEQFF.

The J gene is TRBJ2-3, the V gene TRBV20-1; tentatively, D is TRBD2 (7 bases). The V end lost 3 bases, the J end lost 2 bases, and 15 bases lay between the germline ends. The germline V gene has CDR1 DFQATT and CDR2 SNEGSKA (reference sequence). This CDR3 has 15 amino acids. CDR3 residues: CSASGGLALTDTQYF. In DNA, the CDR3 is TGCAGTGCTAGCGGGGGGCTTGCCCTCACAGATACGCAGTATTTT.

The gene calls are TRBV7-6 and TRBJ2-2, with D uncertain. This CDR3 is built from 14 residues. Germline V gene sequence: CDR1 SGHVS, CDR2 FNYEAQ. V was shortened by 2 bases and J by 8 bases, with 12 bases between the two germline ends. The CDR3, as DNA: TGTGCCAGCAGCTTAACGCCGAGCCCTGGGGAGCTGTTTTTT. It encodes CASSLTPSPGELFF.

V and J are TRBV29-1 and TRBJ1-2; 9 bases are shared with TRBD1. The CDR3 totals 16 residues. V lost 7 bases and J lost 1; bases outside the gene matches: 13. Germline values: CDR1 SQVTM, CDR2 ANQGSEA. CDR3: CSAKLSGTGINYGYTF. In DNA form, the CDR3 reads TGCAGCGCGAAACTCTCCGGGACAGGGATTAACTATGGCTACACCTTC.

The J gene is TRBJ2-1, the V gene TRBV2; 8 bases are shared with TRBD1. CDR1 is SNHLY, CDR2 FYNNEI, per germline. The CDR3 loop spans 14 amino acids. V lost 7 bases to trimming and J lost 1 base; unmatched junction nucleotides: 3. The CDR3 DNA is TGTGCCAGCACACAGGGGGAATCCTACAATGAGCAGTTCTTC. Translated: CASTQGESYNEQFF. Supplemented by reference TRBV2 and TRBJ2-1, the full variable domain reads EPEVTQTPSHQVTQMGQEVILRCVPISNHLYFYWYRQILGQKVEFLVSFYNNEISEKSEIFDDQFSVERPDGSNFTLKIRSTKLEDSAMYFCASTQGESYNEQFFGPGTRLTVL.

This clonotype has only a few counts. V gene TRBV27 combines with J gene TRBJ1-5; TRBD1 matches 7 bases. The germline gives CDR1 MNHEY, CDR2 SMNVEV (reference sequence). CDR3 length equals 15 residues. J lost 3 bases, V lost 0 bases, and 2 bases had no gene match. This CDR3 reads CASSLSGGPNQPQHF. Here the CDR3 DNA reads TGTGCCAGCAGTTTATCAGGGGGCCCCAATCAGCCCCAGCATTTT.